Listed below are T cell receptor beta chains from one sample, sequenced in a study of T-cell reconstitution after alpha-beta-depleted transplantation in children. TCRdb reprocessed the PCR reads with MiXCR, giving one entry per CDR3 protein. The top ten hold about 13% of the sample, which has 150,000 to 250,000 distinct CDR3 sequences, roughly 15% seen once. The material was PBMCs from the stem cell graft donor, obtained from the stem cell graft. The source of these receptors is a human donor who donated a stem cell graft to a child with acute lymphoblastic leukemia. Both conserved end residues are trimmed from each CDR3. Size is omitted from some rows. Given values are once, few, many or a class for expanded clones.

CDR3aa: AISAGGIQETQY; v_gene: TRBV10-3; len: 12; j_gene: TRBJ2-5; abundance: many
CDR3aa: SVAEIGREKLF; v_gene: TRBV29-1; len: 11; j_gene: TRBJ1-4; abundance: many
CDR3aa: AWSVYWDRPTGELF; v_gene: TRBV30; len: 14; j_gene: TRBJ2-2; abundance: NA
CDR3aa: ASSKFRGTGGQSLH; v_gene: TRBV3-1; len: 14; j_gene: TRBJ1-6; abundance: few
CDR3aa: ASSVDTGRNYGYT; v_gene: TRBV9; len: 13; j_gene: TRBJ1-2; abundance: many
CDR3aa: SVGGTGPSTDTQY; v_gene: TRBV29-1; len: 13; j_gene: TRBJ2-3; abundance: many
CDR3aa: ASGRGYNSPLH; v_gene: TRBV11-3; len: 11; j_gene: TRBJ1-6; abundance: many
CDR3aa: ASSWETSGQF; v_gene: TRBV7-2; len: 10; j_gene: TRBJ2-1; abundance: few
CDR3aa: ASSQELGVPGF; v_gene: TRBV3-1; len: 11; j_gene: TRBJ1-1; abundance: many
CDR3aa: ASSLMIGGGTREQF; v_gene: TRBV5-1; len: 14; j_gene: TRBJ2-1; abundance: few
CDR3aa: ASSPSGRDPKY; v_gene: TRBV18; len: 11; j_gene: TRBJ2-7; abundance: NA
CDR3aa: SARALAGVSNEQF; v_gene: TRBV20-1; len: 13; j_gene: TRBJ2-1; abundance: many
CDR3aa: ASSLVGQWY; v_gene: TRBV7-9; len: 9; j_gene: TRBJ2-5; abundance: many
CDR3aa: ASSRGTGSASEQY; v_gene: TRBV7-8; len: 13; j_gene: TRBJ2-7; abundance: few
CDR3aa: ATTWDRQLSPLH; v_gene: TRBV6-1; len: 12; j_gene: TRBJ1-6; abundance: few
CDR3aa: ASSLEIAGGSPF; v_gene: TRBV7-2; len: 12; j_gene: TRBJ2-1; abundance: NA
CDR3aa: ASSGGGSSYNEQF; v_gene: TRBV9; len: 13; j_gene: TRBJ2-1; abundance: many
CDR3aa: ASSLGETKGDEQY; v_gene: TRBV5-1; len: 13; j_gene: TRBJ2-7; abundance: many
CDR3aa: ASSATVAVNYGYT; v_gene: TRBV12-3/TRBV12-4; len: 13; j_gene: TRBJ1-2; abundance: many
CDR3aa: SVEAQAGYEQY; v_gene: TRBV29-1; len: 11; j_gene: TRBJ2-7; abundance: once
CDR3aa: ATSDGGGVIYNEQF; v_gene: TRBV24-1; len: 14; j_gene: TRBJ2-1; abundance: many
CDR3aa: ASSPSGGRGGEETQY; v_gene: TRBV5-6; len: 15; j_gene: TRBJ2-5; abundance: NA
CDR3aa: ASSLPRAPGGQYEQY; v_gene: TRBV13; len: 15; j_gene: TRBJ2-7; abundance: many
CDR3aa: ASSFGQGARETQY; v_gene: TRBV5-1; len: 13; j_gene: TRBJ2-5; abundance: many
CDR3aa: ASLTAATMNTEAF; v_gene: TRBV12-3/TRBV12-4; len: 13; j_gene: TRBJ1-1; abundance: many
CDR3aa: ASSYRQYYEQY; v_gene: TRBV6-5; len: 11; j_gene: TRBJ2-7; abundance: many
CDR3aa: TGRQSWDEQF; v_gene: TRBV29-1; len: 10; j_gene: TRBJ2-1; abundance: many
CDR3aa: ASSIRQGMNTEAF; v_gene: TRBV5-1; len: 13; j_gene: TRBJ1-1; abundance: many
CDR3aa: ASSQDPQVPEQF; v_gene: TRBV3-1; len: 12; j_gene: TRBJ2-1; abundance: few
CDR3aa: ASSQGWQAGTEAF; v_gene: TRBV4-1; len: 13; j_gene: TRBJ1-1; abundance: many
CDR3aa: SARAREGGYT; v_gene: TRBV20-1; len: 10; j_gene: TRBJ1-2; abundance: NA
CDR3aa: ATRPDNYGYT; v_gene: TRBV28; len: 10; j_gene: TRBJ1-2; abundance: many
CDR3aa: SVEDLRDPGEDTQY; v_gene: TRBV29-1; len: 14; j_gene: TRBJ2-3; abundance: many
CDR3aa: ASRASLIPETQY; v_gene: TRBV5-5; len: 12; j_gene: TRBJ2-5; abundance: many
CDR3aa: ASSLFHTDTQY; v_gene: TRBV5-5; len: 11; j_gene: TRBJ2-3; abundance: many
CDR3aa: ASSFEGLAGSSYEQY; v_gene: TRBV5-1; len: 15; j_gene: TRBJ2-7; abundance: many
CDR3aa: SVGGFQGTGGGTEAF; v_gene: TRBV29-1; len: 15; j_gene: TRBJ1-1; abundance: many
CDR3aa: ASSSPFDETQY; v_gene: TRBV5-1; len: 11; j_gene: TRBJ2-5; abundance: many
CDR3aa: ASSLRTGGGNEQF; v_gene: TRBV7-9; len: 13; j_gene: TRBJ2-1; abundance: many
CDR3aa: ASLGVLAGHTDTQY; v_gene: TRBV6-1; len: 14; j_gene: TRBJ2-3; abundance: many
CDR3aa: ASSLLGQGDIWSGELF; v_gene: TRBV5-1; len: 16; j_gene: TRBJ2-2; abundance: few
CDR3aa: ASSLSDRGFYGYT; v_gene: TRBV28; len: 13; j_gene: TRBJ1-2; abundance: many
CDR3aa: AWSATANSPLH; v_gene: TRBV30; len: 11; j_gene: TRBJ1-6; abundance: NA
CDR3aa: SASDREVERDEQY; v_gene: TRBV20-1; len: 13; j_gene: TRBJ2-7; abundance: many
CDR3aa: ASSSGLAGGDEQF; v_gene: TRBV5-1; len: 13; j_gene: TRBJ2-1; abundance: many
CDR3aa: ASSKLKRVWLAGVRNIQY; v_gene: TRBV21-1; len: 18; j_gene: TRBJ2-4; abundance: many